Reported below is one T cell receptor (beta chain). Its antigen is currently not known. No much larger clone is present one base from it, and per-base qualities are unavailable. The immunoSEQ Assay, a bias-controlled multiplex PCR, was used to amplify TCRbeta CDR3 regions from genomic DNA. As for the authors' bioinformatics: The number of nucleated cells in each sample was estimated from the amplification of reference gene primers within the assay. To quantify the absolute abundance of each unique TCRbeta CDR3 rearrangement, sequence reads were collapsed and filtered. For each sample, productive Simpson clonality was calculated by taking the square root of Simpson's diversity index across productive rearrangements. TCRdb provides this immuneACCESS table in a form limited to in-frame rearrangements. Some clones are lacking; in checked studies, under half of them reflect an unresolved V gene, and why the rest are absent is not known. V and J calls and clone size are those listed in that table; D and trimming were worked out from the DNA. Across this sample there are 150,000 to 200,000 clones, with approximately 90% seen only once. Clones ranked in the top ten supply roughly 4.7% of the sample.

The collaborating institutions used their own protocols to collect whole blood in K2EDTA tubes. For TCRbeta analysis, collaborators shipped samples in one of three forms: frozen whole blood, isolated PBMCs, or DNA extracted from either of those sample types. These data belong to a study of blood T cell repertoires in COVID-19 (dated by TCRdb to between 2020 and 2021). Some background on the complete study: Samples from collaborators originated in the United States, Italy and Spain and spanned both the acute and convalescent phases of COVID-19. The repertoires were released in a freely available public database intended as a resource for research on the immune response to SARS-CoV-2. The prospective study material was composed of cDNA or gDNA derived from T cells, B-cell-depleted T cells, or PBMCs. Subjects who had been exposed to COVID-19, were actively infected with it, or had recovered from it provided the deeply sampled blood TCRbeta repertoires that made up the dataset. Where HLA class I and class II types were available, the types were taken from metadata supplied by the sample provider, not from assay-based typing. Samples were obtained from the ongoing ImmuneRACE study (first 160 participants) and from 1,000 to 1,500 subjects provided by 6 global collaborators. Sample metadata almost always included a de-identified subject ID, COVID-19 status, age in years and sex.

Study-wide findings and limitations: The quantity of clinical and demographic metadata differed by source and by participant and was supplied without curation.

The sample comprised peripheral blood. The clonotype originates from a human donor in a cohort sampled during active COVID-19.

The CDR3 has the sequence CATTGGLETQYF. The DNA reads TGTGCCACCACGGGGGGGCTCGAGACCCAGTACTTC. The V and J segments used are TRBV6-5 and TRBJ2-5, with 8 middle bases fitting TRBD2. The germline V gene encodes CDR1 MNHEY and CDR2 SVGAGI. Unmatched junction bases come to 6, with V trimmed by 10 bases and J by 5 bases. The CDR3 holds 12 amino acids from the cysteine to the phenylalanine. Kept here is only the CDR3 DNA, which spans 36 bases and is read in frame from base 1.